Listed below are T cell receptor beta chains from one sample, sequenced in a study of PD-1 blockade in mismatch repair-deficient tumors. Data came from immunoSEQ multiplex PCR; TCRdb stores just in-frame clones and leaves some out. There are more than 30,000 clones in the sample; approximately 85% occur only once, and 3% to 4.5% lies in the top ten. Here the sequenced sample was peripheral blood, taken roughly 75 weeks after starting pembrolizumab. These receptors were obtained from an adult with mismatch repair-deficient cancer. Both conserved end residues are part of each CDR3. A D gene is named only where the DNA matches it firmly. Expanded clones get a size class; other rows say once, few or many, or leave the size out.

v_gene: TRBV6-6; j_gene: TRBJ2-7; abundance: .; d_gene: .; CDR3aa: CASSPQGQNYEQYF; CDR3nt: TGTGCCAGCAGTCCTCAAGGACAGAACTACGAGCAGTACTTC
v_gene: TRBV5-1; j_gene: TRBJ1-5; abundance: medium-sized; d_gene: .; CDR3aa: CASARTWDQPQHF; CDR3nt: TGCGCCAGCGCCCGAACATGGGACCAGCCCCAGCATTTT
v_gene: TRBV5-1; j_gene: TRBJ2-7; abundance: .; d_gene: .; CDR3aa: CASSLAETYEQYF; CDR3nt: TGCGCCAGCAGCTTGGCAGAGACCTACGAGCAGTACTTC
v_gene: TRBV21-1; j_gene: TRBJ2-6; abundance: .; d_gene: .; CDR3aa: CASSRPCSGANVLTF; CDR3nt: TGTGCCAGCAGTCGACCGTGCTCTGGGGCCAACGTCCTGACTTTC
v_gene: TRBV4-1; j_gene: TRBJ2-1; abundance: .; d_gene: TRBD2; CDR3aa: CASSQAGLAGGPYNEQFF; CDR3nt: TGCGCCAGCAGCCAAGCCGGACTAGCGGGAGGGCCCTACAATGAGCAGTTCTTC
v_gene: TRBV5-1; j_gene: TRBJ2-2; abundance: .; d_gene: .; CDR3aa: CASSNNNAGELFF; CDR3nt: TGCGCCAGCAGCAACAATAATGCCGGGGAGCTGTTTTTT
v_gene: TRBV27; j_gene: TRBJ2-1; abundance: .; d_gene: TRBD2; CDR3aa: CASRGTSGYNEQFF; CDR3nt: TGTGCCAGCAGAGGGACTAGCGGGTACAATGAGCAGTTCTTC
v_gene: TRBV6-5; j_gene: TRBJ2-1; abundance: .; d_gene: TRBD2; CDR3aa: CASSTTSGRAEQFF; CDR3nt: TGTGCCAGCAGTACGACTAGCGGGAGGGCTGAGCAGTTCTTC
v_gene: TRBV10-3; j_gene: TRBJ2-1; abundance: few; d_gene: TRBD2; CDR3aa: CAISGRLAGDNEQFF; CDR3nt: TGTGCCATCAGCGGCCGACTAGCGGGAGATAATGAGCAGTTCTTC
v_gene: TRBV6-6; j_gene: TRBJ2-1; abundance: few; d_gene: .; CDR3aa: CASSPLVEQFF; CDR3nt: TGTGCCAGCAGCCCCCTTGTCGAGCAGTTCTTC
v_gene: TRBV11-3; j_gene: TRBJ1-2; abundance: .; d_gene: .; CDR3aa: CASSLKGLAGYTF; CDR3nt: TGTGCCAGCAGCTTAAAAGGGTTAGCTGGCTACACCTTC
v_gene: TRBV2; j_gene: TRBJ1-4; abundance: once; d_gene: .; CDR3aa: CASSDGVPNEKLFF; CDR3nt: TGTGCCAGCAGTGATGGGGTTCCTAATGAAAAACTGTTTTTT
v_gene: TRBV27; j_gene: TRBJ2-7; abundance: .; d_gene: TRBD1; CDR3aa: CASSYHGTGTYEQYF; CDR3nt: TGTGCCAGCAGTTATCACGGGACAGGCACCTACGAGCAGTACTTC
v_gene: TRBV10-2; j_gene: TRBJ2-7; abundance: .; d_gene: .; CDR3aa: CASSSDYYEQYF; CDR3nt: TGCGCCAGCAGTTCGGACTACTACGAGCAGTACTTC
v_gene: TRBV28; j_gene: TRBJ1-2; abundance: .; d_gene: TRBD1; CDR3aa: CASSVPGQGASSYTF; CDR3nt: TGTGCCAGCAGTGTTCCGGGACAGGGGGCGTCGAGCTACACCTTC
v_gene: TRBV9; j_gene: TRBJ2-2; abundance: .; d_gene: TRBD1; CDR3aa: CASSPHPGQTGELFF; CDR3nt: TGTGCCAGCAGCCCCCACCCGGGACAGACCGGGGAGCTGTTTTTT
v_gene: TRBV9; j_gene: TRBJ2-2; abundance: once; d_gene: TRBD2; CDR3aa: CASSTRIRAGAFTGELFF; CDR3nt: TGTGCCAGCAGCACGCGGATCCGAGCGGGAGCTTTCACCGGGGAGCTGTTTTTT
v_gene: TRBV9; j_gene: TRBJ2-5; abundance: .; d_gene: .; CDR3aa: CASSGGGYQETQYF; CDR3nt: TGTGCCAGCAGCGGTGGCGGGTATCAAGAGACCCAGTACTTC
v_gene: TRBV7-6; j_gene: TRBJ2-7; abundance: .; d_gene: TRBD1; CDR3aa: CASSLAEDRDKQYF; CDR3nt: TGTGCCAGCAGCTTAGCGGAGGACAGGGACAAGCAGTACTTC
v_gene: TRBV7-6; j_gene: TRBJ2-1; abundance: once; d_gene: .; CDR3aa: CASSIFSGYNEQFF; CDR3nt: TGTGCCAGCAGCATATTTAGTGGTTACAATGAGCAGTTCTTC
v_gene: TRBV5-1; j_gene: TRBJ2-3; abundance: .; d_gene: .; CDR3aa: CASSWGGGETDTQYF; CDR3nt: TGCGCCAGCAGCTGGGGTGGGGGAGAAACAGATACGCAGTATTTT
v_gene: TRBV11-2; j_gene: TRBJ1-2; abundance: .; d_gene: .; CDR3aa: CASSLVPTQPDGYTF; CDR3nt: TGTGCCAGCAGCTTAGTCCCGACACAACCGGATGGCTACACCTTC
v_gene: TRBV30; j_gene: TRBJ2-1; abundance: .; d_gene: .; CDR3aa: CAWNRRREPGSEQFF; CDR3nt: TGTGCCTGGAACCGGCGCAGGGAGCCGGGCTCGGAGCAGTTCTTC
v_gene: TRBV30; j_gene: TRBJ2-7; abundance: .; d_gene: .; CDR3aa: CALTSRQNEQYF; CDR3nt: TGTGCCCTCACCTCCCGGCAGAACGAGCAGTACTTC
v_gene: TRBV2; j_gene: TRBJ2-6; abundance: .; d_gene: .; CDR3aa: CASSARGLSGANVLTF; CDR3nt: TGTGCCAGCAGTGCAAGAGGATTGTCTGGGGCCAACGTCCTGACTTTC
v_gene: TRBV7-3; j_gene: TRBJ2-2; abundance: once; d_gene: .; CDR3aa: CASSLKGGTAGELFF; CDR3nt: TGTGCCAGCAGCTTAAAGGGGGGGACAGCCGGGGAGCTGTTTTTT
v_gene: TRBV4-3; j_gene: TRBJ2-5; abundance: .; d_gene: .; CDR3aa: CASSQEGQGGFETQYF; CDR3nt: TGCGCCAGCAGCCAAGAGGGCCAGGGTGGTTTCGAGACCCAGTACTTC
v_gene: TRBV30; j_gene: TRBJ1-2; abundance: .; d_gene: .; CDR3aa: CAWVSDYGYTF; CDR3nt: TGTGCCTGGGTCTCCGACTATGGCTACACCTTC
v_gene: TRBV30; j_gene: TRBJ1-1; abundance: .; d_gene: TRBD1; CDR3aa: CAWTRGPGTEAFF; CDR3nt: TGTGCCTGGACTAGGGGGCCGGGGACTGAAGCTTTCTTT
v_gene: TRBV5-1; j_gene: TRBJ2-2; abundance: .; d_gene: TRBD1; CDR3aa: CASSLETGLNTGELFF; CDR3nt: TGCGCCAGCAGCTTGGAGACAGGGCTTAACACCGGGGAGCTGTTTTTT